This T cell receptor beta chain derives from a study of cytomegalovirus exposure and HLA in healthy donors. General study points: Cytomegalovirus association was assigned to about 150 TCR beta chains. Most sequenced TCRs were rare (though some public TCRs occurred in many donors).

This table comes from immunoSEQ multiplex PCR, and its TCRdb copy is limited to in-frame clones, with some not included. The sample yields roughly 230,000 clones, about 92% seen once. A note on this clone: Antigen: not known.

The sample consisted of PBMCs. The sequence was collected from a woman aged 25 to 39 in good health and CMV-seronegative.

CDR3 residues: CSVDRKGGYEQYF. In DNA, the CDR3 is TGCAGCGTTGATAGGAAGGGTGGCTACGAGCAGTACTTC. The chain joins TRBV29-1 to TRBJ2-7; no reliable D call. This CDR3 comprises 13 residues. Germline loops: CDR1 SQVTM, CDR2 ANQGSEA. The ends were cut back, 3 bases at V and 3 bases at J, with 12 bases in the middle.